Shown below are 25 T cell receptor beta chains from a single sample sequenced in a study of identical twins. TCRdb re-called the 5' RACE reads through MiXCR, storing one row per CDR3 protein. Among around 300,000 distinct CDR3 sequences, 6.5% to 9.5% were seen once, and the ten largest hold over 2%. A further study also used this sample, focusing on yellow fever vaccine responses in identical twins.

The material sequenced was memory (CD45RO+) T cells sorted from blood. The receptors shown here come from a young woman in good health.

This clonotype was detected a few times. The chain couples TRBV10-3 to TRBJ2-5, with D hard to call. This CDR3 region has 14 residues. In germline, CDR1 is ENHRY, CDR2 SYGVKD. Trimming removed 4 bases from V and 1 base from J, with 10 bases in between. CDR3 sequence (DNA): TGTGCCATCAGTGCTACGATAGGCCAAGAGACCCAGTACTTC. It specifies CAISATIGQETQYF.

In this sample, this clonotype turned up many times. The chain is built from TRBV7-9 and TRBJ2-3; D ambiguous. Germline lookup yields CDR1 SEHNR and CDR2 FQNEAQ (reference sequence). The CDR3 loop spans 17 amino acids. Trimming removed 4 bases from V and 1 base from J, with 18 bases in between. This chain's CDR3 is CASSSSYRWEGTDTQYF. DNA of the CDR3: TGTGCCAGCAGCTCCTCCTATCGATGGGAAGGCACAGATACGCAGTATTTT.

This clonotype occurred many times. The J gene is TRBJ1-1, the V gene TRBV28, with 7 bases lining up with TRBD1. CDR3 size: 17 residues. Germline CDR1 MDHEN, CDR2 SYDVKM. With V trimmed by 7 bases and J by 0 bases, 14 bases remained unmatched. This CDR3 reads CASMPFGRGRLNTEAFF. DNA for the CDR3: TGTGCCAGCATGCCCTTTGGGAGGGGGCGCTTGAACACTGAAGCTTTCTTT.

This clonotype was counted a few times. The chain combines TRBV7-9 with TRBJ2-1, with 8 bases matching TRBD1. The germline V gene encodes CDR1 SEHNR and CDR2 FQNEAQ (reference sequence). V was pared by 4 bases and J by 0 bases, with 5 bases of the junction left unmatched. This CDR3 is 16 amino acids long. CDR3: CASSSTGASSYNEQFF. In DNA, the CDR3 is TGTGCCAGCAGCTCGACAGGGGCCAGCTCCTACAATGAGCAGTTCTTC. Full variable domain (remainder filled in from reference TRBV7-9 and TRBJ2-1): DTGVSQNPRHKITKRGQNVTFRCDPISEHNRLYWYRQTLGQGPEFLTYFQNEAQLEKSRLLSDRFSAERPKGSFSTLEIQRTEQGDSAMYLCASSSTGASSYNEQFFGPGTRLTVL.

J is TRBJ2-7 and V is TRBV29-1; D is possibly TRBD2 (6 bases). Germline-derived CDR1 and CDR2 are SQVTM and ANQGSEA. V was pared by 8 bases and J by 2 bases, with 13 bases between. The CDR3 covers 12 residues. As DNA, the CDR3 is TGCAGCTGGGAGGTGGGAGCCTACGAGCAGTACTTC. Translation gives CSWEVGAYEQYF.

The chain has TRBV9 and TRBJ2-3; the D gene is possibly TRBD2 (5 bases). This CDR3 region has 15 residues. In germline, CDR1 is SGDLS, CDR2 YYNGEE. The V end lost 0 bases, the J end lost 6 bases, and 14 bases lay between the germline ends. Here the CDR3 reads CASSVGGLRGDTQYF. CDR3 sequence (DNA): TGTGCCAGCAGCGTAGGAGGCTTACGAGGGGATACGCAGTATTTT.

This clonotype was detected a few times. The gene calls are TRBV20-1 and TRBJ2-2, with a tentative D call TRBD2 (6 bases). V lost 6 bases, J lost 2 bases, and 16 bases lay in between. Per germline, CDR1 DFQATT and CDR2 SNEGSKA (reference sequence). The CDR3 sequence is 15 residues long. CDR3 region: CSARRVAVNTGELFF. The CDR3 nucleotides read TGCAGTGCCCGCCGGGTAGCGGTAAACACCGGGGAGCTGTTTTTT.

The V gene is TRBV7-6, the J gene TRBJ2-2; 7 nucleotides match TRBD1. Germline CDR1 SGHVS, CDR2 FNYEAQ. Trimming removed 5 bases from V and 4 bases from J; junction bases left unmatched: 7. The CDR3 is made up of 15 amino acids. Here the CDR3 reads CASSQLGTATGELFF. The CDR3 DNA is TGTGCCAGCAGCCAGCTTGGGACAGCCACCGGGGAGCTGTTTTTT.

This clonotype has more than one count but fewer than ten. This chain connects TRBV2 to TRBJ2-3; D possibly corresponds to TRBD1 (5 bases). This CDR3 is built from 13 residues. V was pared by 6 bases and J by 6 bases, with 13 bases between. The germline CDR1 and CDR2 sequences are SNHLY and FYNNEI. For the CDR3, the DNA is TGTGCCAGCAGGGCGGACACAACTGATACGCAGTATTTT. Residues: CASRADTTDTQYF.

The gene calls are TRBV7-6 and TRBJ2-5; D is unresolved. CDR1 and CDR2 from the germline V gene are SGHVS and FNYEAQ. V was pared by 5 bases and J by 4 bases, with 11 bases between. The CDR3 is made up of 13 amino acids. CDR3 coding DNA: TGTGCCAGCAGCCAGTCGTGGGGAGAGACCCAGTACTTC. Translating gives CASSQSWGETQYF. The full variable domain, rest sourced from reference TRBV7-6 and TRBJ2-5, is GAGVSQSPRYKVTKRGQDVALRCDPISGHVSLYWYRQALGQGPEFLTYFNYEAQQDKSGLPNDRFSAERPEGSISTLTIQRTEQRDSAMYRCASSQSWGETQYFGPGTRLLVL.

The rearrangement links TRBV20-1 to TRBJ2-7; 9 nucleotides line up with TRBD1. This CDR3 has 12 residues. The germline gives CDR1 DFQATT, CDR2 SNEGSKA (reference sequence). The ends lost 7 bases at V and 5 bases at J; junction bases unmatched: 6. The CDR3 loop is CSGWDRANEQYV. DNA of the CDR3: TGCAGTGGCTGGGACAGGGCAAACGAGCAGTACGTC.

This clonotype was seen many times. For the CDR3, the DNA is TGCGCCAGCAGCTTGGATTTTCGCTCGGAGGGGTCCTACGAGCAGTACTTC. Translating gives CASSLDFRSEGSYEQYF. This chain joins TRBV5-1 and TRBJ2-7, with D perhaps TRBD2 (6 bases). The CDR3 length is 17 residues. The V gene lost 0 bases and the J gene lost 1 base, with 17 bases spanning the gap. The germline gives CDR1 SGHRS, CDR2 YFSETQ.

There are many counts of this clonotype. The chain recombines TRBV5-1 with TRBJ2-7, with D uncertain. This CDR3 is built from 15 residues. The germline gives CDR1 SGHRS, CDR2 YFSETQ. V was clipped by 1 base and J by 2 bases, with 13 bases between them. Written as DNA, the CDR3 is TGCGCCAGCAGCTTGTCTTCGGGTGGAGCCTACGAGCAGTACTTC. Translation gives CASSLSSGGAYEQYF.

This clonotype appeared many times. The chain uses TRBV9 and TRBJ2-1; 8 nucleotides agree with TRBD1. The CDR3 contains 15 residues. Germline assignment: CDR1 SGDLS and CDR2 YYNGEE. With V trimmed by 4 bases and J by 4 bases, 7 bases remained unmatched. The CDR3 spells CASSLTGVKYNEQFF. The DNA of the CDR3 is TGTGCCAGCAGCTTGACAGGGGTCAAGTACAATGAGCAGTTCTTC.

This clonotype was found a few times. A read error may account for a junction end that differs from germline. The chain carries TRBV2 and TRBJ2-1; TRBD2 matches 8 bases. Germline CDR1 SNHLY, CDR2 FYNNEI. The CDR3 loop spans 15 amino acids. CDR3 region: CASREAGVISDEQFF. CDR3 DNA sequence: TGTGCCAGCAGGGAAGCGGGAGTGATATCGGATGAGCAGTTCTTC. Looking up the rest from reference TRBV2 and TRBJ2-1 gives the full variable domain: EPEVTQTPSHQVTQMGQEVILRCVPISNHLYFYWYRQILGQKVEFLVSFYNNEISEKSEIFDDQFSVERPDGSNFTLKIRSTKLEDSAMYFCASREAGVISDEQFFGPGTRLTVL.

The table lists this clonotype with many counts. The chain is built from TRBV12-3 or TRBV12-4 and TRBJ1-5; perhaps TRBD1 as D (5 bases). The CDR3 runs to 14 residues. Between the trimmed V and J ends, which lost 7 bases and 3 bases, there was a span of 13 bases. CDR3 coding DNA: TGTGCCAGCACCCTGGGGACGGTCAATCAGCCCCAGCATTTT. It codes for CASTLGTVNQPQHF.

This clonotype was found many times. This chain links TRBV27 with TRBJ1-1; 8 nucleotides align to TRBD1. Germline CDR1 is MNHEY and CDR2 is SMNVEV (reference sequence). The CDR3 totals 15 residues. With 8 bases clipped from V and 2 bases from J, the junction kept 10 bases outside the gene matches. The CDR3 bases are TGTGCCAGCCCTGGGGCGGGACAGGTCAACACTGAAGCTTTCTTT. Its translation: CASPGAGQVNTEAFF.

Ten or more counts support this clonotype. The chain is built from TRBV3-1 and TRBJ2-2; no definite D call. Trimming pared 4 bases from V and 1 base from J, leaving 13 bases between. This CDR3 has 16 residues. CDR1 LGHDT and CDR2 YNNKEL come from the germline V gene (reference sequence). The CDR3 spells CASSPSLLGNTGELFF. The CDR3 bases are TGTGCCAGCAGCCCGTCGTTGCTAGGGAACACCGGGGAGCTGTTTTTT.

This clonotype was counted ten times or more. The J gene is TRBJ2-7, the V gene TRBV6-5, with D possibly being TRBD2 (6 bases). The CDR3 length is 12 residues. Germline V gives CDR1 MNHEY, CDR2 SVGAGI. V dropped 11 bases and J dropped 2 bases, with 13 bases sitting between them. The CDR3 region has the DNA TGTGCCGCTGGATCGGGGGCCTACGAGCAGTACTTC. Amino acid sequence: CAAGSGAYEQYF.

This clonotype was found many times. The chain combines TRBV12-3 or TRBV12-4 with TRBJ1-1; D is uncertain. Trimming pared 5 bases from V and 5 bases from J, leaving 9 bases between. The CDR3 covers 12 residues. The CDR3 loop is CASSLQGTEAFF. For the CDR3, the DNA is TGTGCCAGCAGTCTTCAAGGGACTGAAGCTTTCTTT.

The chain joins TRBV5-1 to TRBJ2-1, with TRBD2 matching over 7 bases. The CDR3 has 14 amino acids. CDR1 and CDR2 (germline): SGHRS, YFSETQ. Losses at the gene ends were 4 bases for V and 9 bases for J; bases not matched to a gene: 10. CDR3 bases: TGCGCCAGCAGCATCGGGACTATGGGCGGTGAGCAGTTCTTC. The encoded protein is CASSIGTMGGEQFF.

The chain combines TRBV5-5 with TRBJ1-4; D remains unclear. Trimming removed 5 bases at V and 0 bases at J, with 5 bases between. The CDR3 is made up of 13 amino acids. Per germline, CDR1 SGHKS and CDR2 YYEKEE (reference sequence). The CDR3 nucleotides read TGTGCCAGCAGTTCTACAACTAATGAAAAACTGTTTTTT. Its translation: CASSSTTNEKLFF.

The chain has TRBV6-2 or TRBV6-3 and TRBJ2-5, with TRBD2 as a possible D gene (6 bases). Germline V gives CDR1 MNHEY, CDR2 SVGEGT. Trimming took off 7 bases at V and 1 base at J, with 13 bases between the two ends. The CDR3 spans 14 residues. The CDR3, as DNA: TGTGCCAGCACCCTTGCGGGGATCCAAGAGACCCAGTACTTC. Residues: CASTLAGIQETQYF.

In its sample, this clonotype was seen many times. This chain connects TRBV5-1 to TRBJ2-1, with TRBD2 as a possible D gene (6 bases). CDR3 length: 15 residues. Germline CDR1 is SGHRS and CDR2 is YFSETQ. V was cut by 7 bases and J by 10 bases, with 24 bases left in between. The CDR3, as DNA: TGCGCCAGCCAATTCGGGGCGGGACCCAAGTCGGAGCAGTTCTTC. Amino acids: CASQFGAGPKSEQFF.

The genes are TRBV24-1 and TRBJ2-7; perhaps TRBD1 as D (6 bases). The CDR3 loop spans 16 amino acids. Deletions cut 4 bases from V and 2 bases from J, with 17 bases between. Germline loops: CDR1 KGHDR, CDR2 SFDVKD. The CDR3 nucleotides are TGTGCCACCAGTGACCCTAGTGGACAGACGCCCTACGAGCAGTACTTC. Translated, it gives CATSDPSGQTPYEQYF.